A single T cell receptor (beta chain) is shown here with its context. This specimen comes from a study of blood T cell repertoires in COVID-19. The wider study: Sources were T cells, B-cell-depleted T cells, or PBMCs; the material itself was cDNA or gDNA.

The length of the CDR3 is 16 residues. CDR1 and CDR2 (germline): LGHNA, YSLEER. J was trimmed by 8 bases and V by 1 base; bases with no gene match: 13. Original processing notes: The authors estimated nucleated cell counts from reference gene primer amplification. Sequenced by immunoSEQ multiplex PCR; TCRdb stores in-frame clones only, minus some. The V and J calls and clone size come from that table; D and trimming were worked out from the DNA. Of roughly 250,000 clones detected, 70% to 90% appear once; the ten largest clones hold approximately 2.2%. The genes are TRBV4-3 and TRBJ2-7, with 8 bases aligning to TRBD1. The sequenced sample consisted of peripheral blood. This sequence originates from a woman aged 35 to 49 who had recovered from COVID-19. DNA for the CDR3: TGCGCCAGCAGCCAAGCTGTCGACAGGGGTAGTTTTCAGCAGTACTTC. It codes for CASSQAVDRGSFQQYF.